The count of the clone carrying this TCR beta chain is one. Its antigen is not known. This sample was included in a study of cytomegalovirus exposure and HLA in healthy donors. General observations from the study: Most sequenced TCRs were rare (though some public TCRs occurred in many donors).

Measured with immunoSEQ multiplex PCR; TCRdb has only the in-frame clones, and not every one. The sample includes approximately 200,000 clones, 80% to 95% of them seen just once. Deletions cut 0 bases from V and 10 bases from J, with 15 bases between. The CDR3 totals 13 residues. Germline V CDR1 and CDR2: SQVTM, ANQGSEA. The sample was PBMCs. The J gene is TRBJ2-5, the V gene TRBV29-1; the D gene is possibly TRBD2 (5 bases). The sequence derives from a woman younger than 30 in good health and CMV-seronegative. The CDR3 sequence is CSVEEGGGSNQYF. As DNA, the CDR3 is TGCAGCGTTGAAGAAGGTGGAGGCTCGAACCAGTACTTC.